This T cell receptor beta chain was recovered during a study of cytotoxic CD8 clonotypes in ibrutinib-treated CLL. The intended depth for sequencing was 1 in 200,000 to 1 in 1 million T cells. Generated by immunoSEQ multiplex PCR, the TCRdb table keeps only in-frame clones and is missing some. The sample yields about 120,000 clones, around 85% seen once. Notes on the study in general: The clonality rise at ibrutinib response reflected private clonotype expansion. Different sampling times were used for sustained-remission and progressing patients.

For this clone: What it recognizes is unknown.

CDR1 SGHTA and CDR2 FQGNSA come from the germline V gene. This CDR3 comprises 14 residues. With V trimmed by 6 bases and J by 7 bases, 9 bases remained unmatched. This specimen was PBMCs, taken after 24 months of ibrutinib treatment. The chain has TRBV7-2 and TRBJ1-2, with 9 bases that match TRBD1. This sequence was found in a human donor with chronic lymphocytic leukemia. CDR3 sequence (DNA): TGTGCCAGCAGACGTACAGGGGGCGACCCTGGCTACACCTTC. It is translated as CASRRTGGDPGYTF.